These 14 T cell receptor beta chains were all obtained from the same sample, sequenced in a study of long-term antiretroviral therapy in people with HIV. At survey level, the immunoSEQ assay was run in its v3.0 version. Clones were sequenced by immunoSEQ multiplex PCR, and TCRdb holds only the in-frame ones, with some missing. This repertoire shows 35,000 or so clones, 80% to 90% found once; its top ten account for 10% to 13%. The sample in question was unsorted PBMCs, obtained 2.2 years after starting antiretroviral therapy. These TCRs come from a young man with HIV.

V usage is TRBV4-2 and J usage is TRBJ2-2; the D gene is possibly TRBD1 (5 bases). The CDR3 length is 15 residues. V was pared by 6 bases and J by 5 bases, with 16 bases between. Germline lookup yields CDR1 LGHNA and CDR2 YNFKEQ. The CDR3 loop reads CASSLRTQITGELFF. The CDR3 DNA is TGTGCCAGCAGTCTCAGGACACAGATTACCGGGGAGCTGTTTTTT.

J is TRBJ2-7 and V is TRBV6-8, with TRBD1 identical over 9 bases. The trim removed 2 bases at V and 1 base at J, leaving 18 bases unmatched. The CDR3 has 20 residues. Germline lookup yields CDR1 MNHGY and CDR2 SAAAGT. The CDR3 DNA reads TGTGCCAGCAGTTACCGCCGCCGACAGGGGGATGGTTATCGGTCCTACGAGCAGTACTTC. Amino acid sequence: CASSYRRRQGDGYRSYEQYF.

The CDR3 sequence is CAISEGGNEQFF. The CDR3, as DNA: TGTGCCATCAGTGAGGGGGGGAATGAGCAGTTCTTC. This chain links TRBV10-3 with TRBJ2-1; D is perhaps TRBD2 (6 bases). From germline, CDR1 is ENHRY and CDR2 SYGVKD. The CDR3 consists of 12 residues. Trimming took off 2 bases at V and 7 bases at J, with 6 bases between the two ends.

V is TRBV18 and J is TRBJ2-3, with 8 bases identical to TRBD2. The CDR3 runs 16 residues. Germline V gene data show CDR1 as KGHSH and CDR2 as LQKENI. Germline trimming cut 6 bases from V and 0 bases from J; bases unmatched to any gene: 8. This CDR3 is CASSPKLAASTDTQYF. The CDR3, as DNA: TGTGCCAGCTCCCCAAAACTAGCGGCGAGCACAGATACGCAGTATTTT.

This clone has just a few counts. Other DNA sequences from this sample encode an identical CDR3 as well. This rearrangement joins TRBV27 to TRBJ2-7; D uncertain. Per germline, CDR1 MNHEY and CDR2 SMNVEV (reference sequence). This CDR3 contains 13 residues. The V end was cut by 0 bases, the J end by 2 bases, with 5 bases between. For the CDR3, the DNA is TGTGCCAGCAGTTTATCCGCTACCTACGAGCAGTACTTC. This translates into CASSLSATYEQYF.

This chain links TRBV4-3 with TRBJ2-7; 14 bases map to TRBD2. Germline V gives CDR1 LGHNA, CDR2 YSLEER. The CDR3 has 15 residues. With V trimmed by 5 bases and J by 2 bases, 2 bases remained unmatched. In DNA form, the CDR3 reads TGCGCCAGCAGCGAGGGACTAGCGGGAGCCTACGAGCAGTACTTC. This translates into CASSEGLAGAYEQYF.

The chain recombines TRBV4-1 with TRBJ2-5; D might be TRBD2 (5 bases). Per the germline V gene, CDR1 is MGHRA and CDR2 is YSYEKL. Trimming left V 5 bases short and J 5 bases short, with 12 bases between. The CDR3 has 13 amino acids. The DNA for the CDR3 is TGCGCCAGCAGCTTGACTACGACCGAGACCCAGTACTTC. This sequence encodes CASSLTTTETQYF.

This sequence joins TRBV6-6 and TRBJ1-1; D remains unclear. CDR3 length equals 14 residues. The germline gives CDR1 MNHNY, CDR2 SVGAGI (reference sequence). The ends were cut back, 6 bases at V and 1 base at J, with 12 bases in the middle. The CDR3 coding sequence is TGTGCCAGCAGCGAAAGAACCTGGAACACTGAAGCTTTCTTT. Translating it yields CASSERTWNTEAFF.

The chain uses TRBV5-4 and TRBJ2-1; 10 bases line up with TRBD2. With V trimmed by 4 bases and J by 5 bases, 9 bases remained unmatched. Germline CDR1 SGHNT, CDR2 YYREEE (reference sequence). The CDR3 totals 16 residues. The CDR3 region is CASSRAGLAENNEQFF. DNA for the CDR3: TGTGCCAGCAGCAGGGCCGGACTAGCGGAAAACAATGAGCAGTTCTTC.

This chain connects TRBV9 to TRBJ1-4; weak D call: TRBD1 (5 bases). The CDR3 sequence is 15 residues long. Germline CDR1 and CDR2: SGDLS and YYNGEE. Trimming pared 0 bases from V and 4 bases from J, leaving 10 bases between. This CDR3 reads CASSVGGGVNEKLFF. The CDR3, as DNA: TGTGCCAGCAGCGTAGGGGGGGGAGTTAATGAAAAACTGTTTTTT.

V usage is TRBV5-6 and J usage is TRBJ1-1; D gene unclear. Germline V CDR1 and CDR2: SGHDT, YYEEEE. Trimming took off 2 bases at V and 3 bases at J, with 17 bases between the two ends. This CDR3 region has 16 residues. The CDR3 loop reads CASSFIDGRRDTEAFF. The CDR3 DNA reads as TGTGCCAGCAGCTTCATCGACGGCAGGAGGGACACTGAAGCTTTCTTT.

The V call is TRBV19, the J call TRBJ2-1, with D hard to call. The germline gives CDR1 LNHDA, CDR2 SQIVND (reference sequence). Trimming pared 1 base from V and 2 bases from J, leaving 9 bases between. This CDR3 is 15 amino acids long. The CDR3 region is CASSIGDSPYNEQFF. The DNA for the CDR3 is TGTGCCAGTAGTATAGGTGATAGTCCCTACAATGAGCAGTTCTTC.

The chain is built from TRBV11-2 and TRBJ1-5, with no clear D. CDR1 and CDR2 (germline): SGHAT, FQNNGV. V dropped 1 base and J dropped 5 bases, with 6 bases sitting between them. This CDR3 comprises 13 residues. CDR3 amino acids: CASSLGTHQPQHF. In nucleotides, the CDR3 is TGTGCCAGCAGCTTAGGAACGCATCAGCCCCAGCATTTT.

This chain joins TRBV2 and TRBJ2-3, with 7 bases lining up with TRBD2. The length of the CDR3 is 18 residues. Germline V gene sequence: CDR1 SNHLY, CDR2 FYNNEI. Trimming took 2 bases from V and 2 from J; bases not matched to a gene: 13. CDR3 loop: CASSEIDGASGLTDTQYF. The CDR3, as DNA: TGTGCCAGCAGTGAAATAGACGGGGCTAGCGGTCTCACAGATACGCAGTATTTT.